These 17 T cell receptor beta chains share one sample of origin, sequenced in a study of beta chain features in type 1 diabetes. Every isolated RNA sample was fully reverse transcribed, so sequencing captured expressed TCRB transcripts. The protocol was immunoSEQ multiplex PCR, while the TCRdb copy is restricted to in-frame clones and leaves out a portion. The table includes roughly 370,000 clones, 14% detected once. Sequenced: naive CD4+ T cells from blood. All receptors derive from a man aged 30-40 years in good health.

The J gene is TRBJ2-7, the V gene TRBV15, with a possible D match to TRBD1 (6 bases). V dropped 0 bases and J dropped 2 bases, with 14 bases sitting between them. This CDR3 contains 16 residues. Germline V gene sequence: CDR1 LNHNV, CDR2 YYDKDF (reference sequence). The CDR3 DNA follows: TGTGCCACCAGCAGAGATAAGAGGGACACGGCCTACGAGCAGTACTTC. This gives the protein CATSRDKRDTAYEQYF.

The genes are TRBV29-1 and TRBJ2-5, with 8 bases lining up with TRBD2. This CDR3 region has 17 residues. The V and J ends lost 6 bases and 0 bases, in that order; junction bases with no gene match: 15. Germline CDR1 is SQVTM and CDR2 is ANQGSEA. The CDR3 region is CSVPDWVAGLYQETQYF. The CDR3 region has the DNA TGCAGCGTGCCTGACTGGGTAGCGGGATTGTACCAAGAGACCCAGTACTTC.

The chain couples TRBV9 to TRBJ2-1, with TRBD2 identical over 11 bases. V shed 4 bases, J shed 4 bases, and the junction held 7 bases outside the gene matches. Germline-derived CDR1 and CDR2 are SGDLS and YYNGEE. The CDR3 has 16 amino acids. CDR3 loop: CASSTPLAGVYNEQFF. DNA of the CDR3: TGTGCCAGCAGCACGCCACTAGCGGGAGTTTACAATGAGCAGTTCTTC. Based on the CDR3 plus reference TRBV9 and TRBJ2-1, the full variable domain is DSGVTQTPKHLITATGQRVTLRCSPRSGDLSVYWYQQSLDQGLQFLIQYYNGEERAKGNILERFSAQQFPDLHSELNLSSLELGDSALYFCASSTPLAGVYNEQFFGPGTRLTVL.

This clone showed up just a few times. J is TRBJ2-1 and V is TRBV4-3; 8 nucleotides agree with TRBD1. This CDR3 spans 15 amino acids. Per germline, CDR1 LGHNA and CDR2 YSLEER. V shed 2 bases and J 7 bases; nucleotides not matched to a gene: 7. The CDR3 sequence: CASSQPRQGQNEQFF. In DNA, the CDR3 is TGCGCCAGCAGCCAACCTCGACAGGGGCAGAATGAGCAGTTCTTC.

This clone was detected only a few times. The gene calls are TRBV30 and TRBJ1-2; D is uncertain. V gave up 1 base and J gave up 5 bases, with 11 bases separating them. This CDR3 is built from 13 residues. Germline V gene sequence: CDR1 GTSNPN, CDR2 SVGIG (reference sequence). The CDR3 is CAWSEGRPYGYTF. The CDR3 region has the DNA TGTGCCTGGAGTGAAGGCAGGCCGTATGGCTACACCTTC.

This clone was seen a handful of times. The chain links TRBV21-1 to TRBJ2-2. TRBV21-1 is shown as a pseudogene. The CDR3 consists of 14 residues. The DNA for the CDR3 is TGTGCCAGCAGCAGACGGTTGAACACCGGGGAGCTGTTTTTT. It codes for CASSRRLNTGELFF.

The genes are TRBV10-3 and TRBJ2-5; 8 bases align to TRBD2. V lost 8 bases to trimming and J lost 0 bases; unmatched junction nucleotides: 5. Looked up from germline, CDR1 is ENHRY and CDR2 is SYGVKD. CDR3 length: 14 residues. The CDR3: CAIGASGYQETQYF. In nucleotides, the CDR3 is TGTGCCATCGGGGCTAGCGGGTACCAAGAGACCCAGTACTTC.

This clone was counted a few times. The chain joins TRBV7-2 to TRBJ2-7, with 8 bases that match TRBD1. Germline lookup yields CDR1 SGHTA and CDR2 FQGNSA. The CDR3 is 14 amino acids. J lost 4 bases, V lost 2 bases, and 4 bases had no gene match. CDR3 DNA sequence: TGTGCCAGCAGCTTATACGACAGGGGATACGAGCAGTACTTC. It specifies CASSLYDRGYEQYF.

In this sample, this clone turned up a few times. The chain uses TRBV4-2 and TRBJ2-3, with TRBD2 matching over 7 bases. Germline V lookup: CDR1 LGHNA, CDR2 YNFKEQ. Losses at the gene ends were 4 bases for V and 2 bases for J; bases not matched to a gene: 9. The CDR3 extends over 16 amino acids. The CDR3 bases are TGTGCCAGCAGCCCTTCAACTAGCGCCATCACAGATACGCAGTATTTT. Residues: CASSPSTSAITDTQYF.

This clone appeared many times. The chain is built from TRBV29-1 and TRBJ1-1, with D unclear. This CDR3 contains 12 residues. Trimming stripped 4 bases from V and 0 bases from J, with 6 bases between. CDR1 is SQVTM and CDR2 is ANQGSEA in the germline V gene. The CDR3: CSVGHLNTEAFF. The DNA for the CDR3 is TGCAGCGTTGGACATCTGAACACTGAAGCTTTCTTT.

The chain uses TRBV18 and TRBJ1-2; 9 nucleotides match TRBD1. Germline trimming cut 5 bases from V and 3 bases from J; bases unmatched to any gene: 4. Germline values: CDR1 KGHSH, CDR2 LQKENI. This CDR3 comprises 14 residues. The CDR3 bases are TGTGCCAGCTCATCGGGACAGGGAGACTATGGCTACACCTTC. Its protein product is CASSSGQGDYGYTF.

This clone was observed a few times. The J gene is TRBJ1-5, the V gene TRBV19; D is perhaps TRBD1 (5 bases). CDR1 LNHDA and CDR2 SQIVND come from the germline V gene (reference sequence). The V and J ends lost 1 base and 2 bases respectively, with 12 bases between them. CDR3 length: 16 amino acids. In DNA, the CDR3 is TGTGCCAGTAGTATAGCTGGGGGTTTGGGCAATCAGCCCCAGCATTTT. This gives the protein CASSIAGGLGNQPQHF.

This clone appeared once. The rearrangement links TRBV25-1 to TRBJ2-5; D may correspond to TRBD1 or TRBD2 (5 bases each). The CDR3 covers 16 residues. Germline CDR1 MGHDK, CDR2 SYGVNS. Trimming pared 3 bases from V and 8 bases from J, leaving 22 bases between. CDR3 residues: CASSDRETGPYTTQYF. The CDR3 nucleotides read TGTGCCAGCAGTGACCGCGAAACGGGACCATACACTACCCAGTACTTC.

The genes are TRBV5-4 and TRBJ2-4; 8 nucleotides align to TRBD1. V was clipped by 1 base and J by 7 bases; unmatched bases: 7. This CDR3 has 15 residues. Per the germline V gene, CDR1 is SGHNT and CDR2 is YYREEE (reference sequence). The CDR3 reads CASSLYAGGLNIQYF. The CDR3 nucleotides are TGTGCCAGCAGCTTGTATGCAGGGGGCCTCAACATTCAGTACTTC.

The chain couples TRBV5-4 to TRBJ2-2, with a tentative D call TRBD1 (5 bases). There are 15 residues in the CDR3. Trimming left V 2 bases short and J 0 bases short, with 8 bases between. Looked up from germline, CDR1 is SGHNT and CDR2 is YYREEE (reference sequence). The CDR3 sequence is CASSLRQSNTGELFF. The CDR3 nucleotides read TGTGCCAGCAGCTTAAGACAGTCGAACACCGGGGAGCTGTTTTTT.

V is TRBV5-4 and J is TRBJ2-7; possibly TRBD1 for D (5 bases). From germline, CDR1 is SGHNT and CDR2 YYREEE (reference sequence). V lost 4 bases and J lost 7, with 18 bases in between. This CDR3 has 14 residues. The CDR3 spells CASSPDRTRREQYV. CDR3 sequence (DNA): TGTGCCAGCAGCCCAGACAGAACCAGGCGGGAGCAGTACGTC.

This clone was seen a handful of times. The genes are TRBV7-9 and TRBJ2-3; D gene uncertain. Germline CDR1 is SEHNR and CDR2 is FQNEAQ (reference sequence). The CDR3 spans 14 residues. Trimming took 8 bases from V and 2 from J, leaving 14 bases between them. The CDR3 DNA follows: TGTGCCAGCGTCTGGGGAAACCCCACAGATACGCAGTATTTT. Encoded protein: CASVWGNPTDTQYF.